This T cell receptor (beta chain) appears in the sequencing data of a study of neurological immune-mediated disorders. Many counts were recorded for this clonotype. Noted time point: longitudinal time-point 3. The germline gives CDR1 DFQATT, CDR2 SNEGSKA (reference sequence). The V end lost 5 bases, the J end lost 8 bases, and 18 bases lay between the germline ends. The CDR3 runs 13 residues. TCRdb re-called the 5' RACE reads with MiXCR, one entry per CDR3 protein. The table lists around 100,000 distinct CDR3 sequences, less than 14% of them singletons, with around 3.1% in the top ten. V is TRBV20-1 and J is TRBJ1-2, with D perhaps matching TRBD1 (6 bases). This receptor was taken from a female donor with HTLV-1-associated myelopathy (HAM/TSP). The material sequenced was PBMCs. CDR3 nucleotide sequence: TGCAGTGCTCCGACTGATTCAGGGGTGGGCTACACCTTC. Translation: CSAPTDSGVGYTF.